This TCR beta chain emerged from a study of T cell repertoires in cytomegalovirus infection. For the study at large: Researchers turned to recently identified HLA-C-restricted CMV epitopes as well as well-studied HLA-B-restricted ones.

Study-wide findings and caveats: Based on cumulative public TCR beta family frequency, carriers of CMV plus the relevant HLA were identified. CMV-specific HLA-C-restricted TCR beta clonotypes dominated the ex vivo response.

TCRdb reanalysed the reads using MiXCR and keeps one entry per CDR3 protein. The table includes about 470,000 distinct CDR3 sequences, about 44% detected once. This clonotype has just a few counts. Its cognate antigen is unknown. V was pared by 1 base and J by 11 bases, with 15 bases between. This CDR3 comprises 14 residues. CDR1 is SGHTA, CDR2 FQGNSA, per germline. Material: cultured PBMCs, obtained from culture after CMV antigen stimulation. The chain is built from TRBV7-2 and TRBJ1-5, with a weak D call TRBD1 (5 bases). The clonotype originates from a human donor in good health (CMV status not recorded). Some clones in this sample may be carry-over from other donors' samples. The DNA for the CDR3 is TGTGCCAGCAGCTTAGGACAGATTACGGCGGCCCAGCATTTT. Amino acids: CASSLGQITAAQHF.